A selection of T cell receptor beta chains follows, all from one sample in a study of T cell responses to AZD1222 COVID-19 vaccine. Data came from immunoSEQ multiplex PCR; TCRdb stores just in-frame clones and leaves some out. The sample holds 180,000 or so clones, over 80% seen once. Sequencing used peripheral blood, obtained 28 days after the second dose of the MenACWY control vaccine. The receptors come from an adult who received the MenACWY meningococcal vaccine as a control. The CDR3 runs from the conserved cysteine through the conserved F or W. The order of the fields is V gene, J gene, clone size, D gene, CDR3 DNA, CDR3 protein. A D gene is named only where the DNA matches it firmly. Size is stated for part of the rows, as once, few or many counts, or as a class when the clone is expanded.

V: TRBV19
J: TRBJ2-7
size: -
D: -
DNA: TGTGCCAGTAGAGACCCGGACGATACCGAGCAGTACTTC
CDR3: CASRDPDDTEQYF

V: TRBV6-5
J: TRBJ1-1
size: -
D: -
DNA: TGTGCCAGCAGTCGACCTGGCAGGGGCACTGAAGCTTTCTTT
CDR3: CASSRPGRGTEAFF

V: TRBV30
J: TRBJ1-5
size: -
D: -
DNA: TGTGCCTGGAGTGCTGAAAATCAGCCCCAGCATTTT
CDR3: CAWSAENQPQHF

V: TRBV25-1
J: TRBJ1-5
size: -
D: -
DNA: TGTGCCAGCAGTCAACACCCCGATCAGCCCCAGCATTTT
CDR3: CASSQHPDQPQHF

V: TRBV9
J: TRBJ2-7
size: -
D: -
DNA: TGTGCCAGCAGCGTAGACGGTGGCGAGCAGTACTTC
CDR3: CASSVDGGEQYF

V: TRBV4-1
J: TRBJ2-3
size: -
D: TRBD2
DNA: TGCGCCAGCAGCCTAAAACCGGGACTAGCGGGAGTGGGAACTAGCACAGATACGCAGTATTTT
CDR3: CASSLKPGLAGVGTSTDTQYF

V: TRBV28
J: TRBJ1-6
size: -
D: -
DNA: TGTGCCAGCAGTTCCCCGCAGGGGTTCTATTCACCCCTCCACTTT
CDR3: CASSSPQGFYSPLHF

V: TRBV19
J: TRBJ2-5
size: once
D: -
DNA: TGTGCCAGTAGTATCGGACAGTACCAAGAGACCCAGTACTTC
CDR3: CASSIGQYQETQYF

V: TRBV5-1
J: TRBJ1-1
size: -
D: TRBD1
DNA: TGCGCCAGCAGCCAAGGGACAGGGGGCAATCGAGCTTTCTTT
CDR3: CASSQGTGGNRAFF

V: TRBV3-1/TRBV3-2
J: TRBJ2-7
size: once
D: -
DNA: TGTGCCAGCAGCCAAACAGGCCCTATCTCCTACGAGCAGTACTTC
CDR3: CASSQTGPISYEQYF

V: TRBV7-2
J: TRBJ2-3
size: -
D: -
DNA: TGTGCCAGCAGCTTAGTGAGGCAGGGGCGCGATACGCAGTATTTT
CDR3: CASSLVRQGRDTQYF

V: TRBV20-1
J: TRBJ2-7
size: -
D: -
DNA: TGCAGTGCTAGTCAGGAAAGGTACTACTACGAGCAGTACTTC
CDR3: CSASQERYYYEQYF

V: TRBV3-1/TRBV3-2
J: TRBJ2-7
size: -
D: TRBD2
DNA: TGTGCCAGCAGAAGAACTAGCGGGTTGTCCTACGAGCAGTACTTC
CDR3: CASRRTSGLSYEQYF

V: TRBV9
J: TRBJ1-5
size: -
D: -
DNA: TGTGCCAGCAGCGTAGGCGGCAGTCTCAATCAGCCCCAGCATTTT
CDR3: CASSVGGSLNQPQHF

V: TRBV29-1
J: TRBJ2-3
size: -
D: -
DNA: TGCAGCGTTGGCCGCAGTGAGGCAGATACGCAGTATTTT
CDR3: CSVGRSEADTQYF

V: TRBV3-1/TRBV3-2
J: TRBJ1-6
size: -
D: -
DNA: TGTGCCAGCAGCCCCCTTTCATCCCCATCGGTGCCCCTCCACTTT
CDR3: CASSPLSSPSVPLHF

V: TRBV30
J: TRBJ1-2
size: -
D: TRBD1
DNA: TGTGCCTGGAGCCCGGGACAGGGCCATGGCTACACCTTC
CDR3: CAWSPGQGHGYTF

V: TRBV28
J: TRBJ1-2
size: -
D: -
DNA: TGTGCCAGCAGTTTTTCGGGGGCGCGTATTGACTACACCTTC
CDR3: CASSFSGARIDYTF

V: TRBV19
J: TRBJ2-1
size: once
D: TRBD1
DNA: TGTGCCAGTAGTATATGGACAGGGGGAGACAATGAGCAGTTCTTC
CDR3: CASSIWTGGDNEQFF

V: TRBV6-2/TRBV6-3
J: TRBJ1-2
size: -
D: -
DNA: TGTGCCAGCAGTTATCTACCCGGTGGTAAAGGCCCTAACTATGGCTACACCTTC
CDR3: CASSYLPGGKGPNYGYTF

V: TRBV7-2
J: TRBJ1-5
size: -
D: -
DNA: TGTGCCAGCAGCTTAGGCCGGCAGGGCGGTCAGCCCCAGCATTTT
CDR3: CASSLGRQGGQPQHF

V: TRBV4-2
J: TRBJ2-5
size: -
D: -
DNA: TGTGCCAGCAGCCAAGTTGAAGGGGGCGGGATGAGTCGGCAAGAGACCCAGTACTTC
CDR3: CASSQVEGGGMSRQETQYF

V: TRBV2
J: TRBJ1-5
size: -
D: TRBD1
DNA: TGTGCCAGCAGTGAAGTTTTCCCCGTGGACAGGGCCGCCGATCAGCCCCAGCATTTT
CDR3: CASSEVFPVDRAADQPQHF

V: TRBV7-9
J: TRBJ2-7
size: -
D: -
DNA: TGTGCCAGCAGCCCAGAGGAGGGGACCCACGAGCAGTACTTC
CDR3: CASSPEEGTHEQYF

V: TRBV4-3
J: TRBJ1-2
size: -
D: -
DNA: TGCGCCAGCAGCCATACAGGGACCGGAGCCCCTTATGGCTACACCTTC
CDR3: CASSHTGTGAPYGYTF

V: TRBV6-2/TRBV6-3
J: TRBJ1-6
size: -
D: -
DNA: TGTGCCAGCAGTTACGCCGGGCCCTCCTATAATTCACCCCTCCACTTT
CDR3: CASSYAGPSYNSPLHF

V: TRBV30
J: TRBJ2-1
size: -
D: TRBD1
DNA: TGTGCCAGGGACAGCCCCTCCTACAATGAGCAGTTCTTC
CDR3: CARDSPSYNEQFF

V: TRBV4-2
J: TRBJ2-7
size: -
D: -
DNA: TGTGCCAGCAGCCGGGAGAGAGGGGCGGACTACGAGCAGTACTTC
CDR3: CASSRERGADYEQYF

V: TRBV19
J: TRBJ1-5
size: -
D: -
DNA: TGTGCCAGTAGTATACAGCATCAGCCCCAGCATTTT
CDR3: CASSIQHQPQHF

V: TRBV6-2/TRBV6-3
J: TRBJ2-3
size: -
D: TRBD1
DNA: TGTGCCAGCAGTTACCCCGACAGGGGGGAAAGCACAGATACGCAGTATTTT
CDR3: CASSYPDRGESTDTQYF

V: TRBV7-2
J: TRBJ2-2
size: -
D: -
DNA: TGTGCCAGCCTAACTTGGAACACCGGGGAGCTGTTTTTT
CDR3: CASLTWNTGELFF

V: TRBV28
J: TRBJ2-4
size: -
D: -
DNA: TGTGCCAGCAGTTTATCGGGCAGCCCCAAGAACATTCAGTACTTC
CDR3: CASSLSGSPKNIQYF

V: TRBV18
J: TRBJ1-4
size: -
D: -
DNA: TGTGCCAGCTCACCAGGAAGGACTAATGAAAAACTGTTTTTT
CDR3: CASSPGRTNEKLFF

V: TRBV5-1
J: TRBJ1-1
size: -
D: -
DNA: TGCGCCAGCAGCTTCTCAGGGATGAACACTGAAGCTTTCTTT
CDR3: CASSFSGMNTEAFF

V: TRBV24-1
J: TRBJ2-5
size: once
D: -
DNA: TGTGCCACCAGTGACACCGGGACCGTCTACCAAGAGACCCAGTACTTC
CDR3: CATSDTGTVYQETQYF

V: TRBV2
J: TRBJ2-7
size: -
D: TRBD2
DNA: TGTGCCAGCAGTGAAGGGCTAGCGGACATCTACGAGCAGTACTTC
CDR3: CASSEGLADIYEQYF

V: TRBV12-5
J: TRBJ2-3
size: -
D: -
DNA: TGTGCTAGTGGTTTGGGGCAGGGCACAGATACGCAGTATTTT
CDR3: CASGLGQGTDTQYF

V: TRBV2
J: TRBJ2-5
size: -
D: -
DNA: TGTGCCAGCAAAACTAAGACCCAGTACTTC
CDR3: CASKTKTQYF

V: TRBV19
J: TRBJ1-5
size: -
D: TRBD1
DNA: TGTGCCAGTAGAACCGGGACAGGGGGCGAACAGCCCCAGCATTTT
CDR3: CASRTGTGGEQPQHF

V: TRBV28
J: TRBJ2-1
size: -
D: -
DNA: TGTGCCAGCAGTCTTATTCGCGGGGCCCCTTCCTACAATGAGCAGTTCTTC
CDR3: CASSLIRGAPSYNEQFF

V: TRBV7-2
J: TRBJ2-7
size: -
D: -
DNA: TGTGCCAGCAGCCCCTTAGAGGGCACGTCCTACGAGCAGTACTTC
CDR3: CASSPLEGTSYEQYF

V: TRBV4-1
J: TRBJ2-7
size: -
D: TRBD1
DNA: TGCGCCAGCAGCCAAGTCCCGGGACAGGGCTACGAGCAGTACTTC
CDR3: CASSQVPGQGYEQYF

V: TRBV5-1
J: TRBJ1-1
size: -
D: -
DNA: TGCGCCAGCAGCGTTACGGAGAACACTGAAGCTTTCTTT
CDR3: CASSVTENTEAFF

V: TRBV5-1
J: TRBJ2-3
size: few
D: -
DNA: TGCGCCAGCAGCTTGGGACAGGGAGGCGCAGATACGCAGTATTTT
CDR3: CASSLGQGGADTQYF